This T cell receptor beta chain emerged from a study of molecular identifiers for immune sequencing clone quantification. The CDR3 spans 15 residues. In germline, CDR1 is SGHNT, CDR2 YYREEE (reference sequence). Trimming took off 3 bases at V and 2 bases at J, with 13 bases between the two ends. For naive CD8 T cells, sorting used the CD8+CD4-CCR7+CD45RA+ phenotype. This clonotype was observed a handful of times. TCRdb analysed the PCR reads with MiXCR anew, one entry per CDR3 protein. The sample contains 350,000 or so distinct CDR3 sequences, 20% to 25% of which appear only once. The source material was naive CD8+ T cells from blood, with Jurkat cell RNA spiked in. Sample subset: FACS-sorted CD8+CD4-CCR7+CD45RA+ naive T cells. This clonotype was sampled from a human donor in good health. Some libraries in this study had Jurkat cell RNA spiked in. V and J are TRBV5-4 and TRBJ2-3; D is possibly TRBD2 (6 bases). CDR3 bases: TGTGCCAGCAGCTCCGCGGGATCCAACACAGATACGCAGTATTTT. This sequence encodes CASSSAGSNTDTQYF. Full variable domain (outside the CDR3, taken from reference TRBV5-4 and TRBJ2-3): ETGVTQSPTHLIKTRGQQVTLRCSSQSGHNTVSWYQQALGQGPQFIFQYYREEENGRGNFPPRFSGLQFPNYSSELNVNALELDDSALYLCASSSAGSNTDTQYFGPGTRLTVL.